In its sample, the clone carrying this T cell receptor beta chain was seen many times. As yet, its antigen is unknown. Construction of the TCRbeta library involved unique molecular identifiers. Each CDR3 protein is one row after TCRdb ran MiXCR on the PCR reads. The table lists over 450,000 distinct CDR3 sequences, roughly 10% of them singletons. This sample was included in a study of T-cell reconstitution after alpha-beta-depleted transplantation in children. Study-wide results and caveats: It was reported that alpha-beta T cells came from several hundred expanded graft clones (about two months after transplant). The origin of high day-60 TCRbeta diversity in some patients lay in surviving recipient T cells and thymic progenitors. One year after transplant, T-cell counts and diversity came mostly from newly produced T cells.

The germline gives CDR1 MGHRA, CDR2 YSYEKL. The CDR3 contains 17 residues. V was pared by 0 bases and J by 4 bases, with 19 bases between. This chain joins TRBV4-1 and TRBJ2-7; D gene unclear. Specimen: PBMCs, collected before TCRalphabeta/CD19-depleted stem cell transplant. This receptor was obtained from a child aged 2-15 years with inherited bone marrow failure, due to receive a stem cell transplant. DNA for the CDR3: TGCGCCAGCAGCCAAGATAGGTCATCAGGACGCGGATACGAGCAGTACTTC. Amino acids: CASSQDRSSGRGYEQYF.